The present entry profiles one T cell receptor (beta chain) with its context. What it binds is not known. The data belong to a study of T cells in Graves' hyperthyroidism and ophthalmopathy. Study-level findings and limits: Blood also carried most thyroid clonotypes expanded above 0.001. Ophthalmopathy, which appeared later, was predicted by the model a median around 6.9 months before onset.

Absent ophthalmopathy progression within 18 months defined stable Graves' hyperthyroidism. The diagnostic basis comprised clinical symptoms, serum thyroxine and TRAb, thyroid ultrasound and orbital computed tomography. Researchers took RNA transcripts and amplified the TCR beta CDR3 regions from them. Initially, a first-round RT-PCR of the TCR CDR3 employed the HTBI primer set. TCRdb recomputed calls from the multiplex PCR reads with MiXCR, one row per CDR3 protein. The data hold around 700,000 distinct CDR3 sequences, with about a third observed a single time. The CDR3 runs 15 residues. Between the trimmed V and J ends, which lost 6 bases and 7 bases, there was a span of 19 bases.

The sequence came from a woman aged 40 to 50 with Graves' hyperthyroidism. Sequenced material: blood. This rearrangement joins TRBV12-3 or TRBV12-4 to TRBJ1-5; TRBD1 is a possible D gene (5 bases). As DNA, the CDR3 is TGTGCCAGCAGCTCCAGAGGCGGGGGTAACCAGCCCCAGCATTTT. Its translation is CASSSRGGGNQPQHF.